This is a list of T cell receptor beta chains from one sample in a study of blood T cell repertoires in COVID-19. TCRdb keeps only in-frame clones here, not all; method: immunoSEQ multiplex PCR. In the table there are around 290,000 clones, approximately 86% of which are singletons. The sample consisted of PBMCs or T cells enriched from blood (not recorded which). The receptors were gathered from a woman between 18 and 30 years old who had recovered from COVID-19. Both conserved end residues are trimmed from each CDR3. Each record gives: V gene, J gene, clone size, CDR3 protein. Where a row states a size, it is once, few, many or the class of an expanded clone; other rows omit it.

TRBV6-5	TRBJ1-2	.	ASSYSGSGGSYGYT
TRBV28	TRBJ1-6	.	ASSLLTGGNSPLH
TRBV6-5	TRBJ2-5	once	ASSYQNTRETQY
TRBV6-4	TRBJ2-3	.	ASSDSGGNVDTQY
TRBV5-4	TRBJ2-5	.	ASSPWALGGRQETQY
TRBV5-1	TRBJ2-1	.	ASSYGMSYNEQF
TRBV4-3	TRBJ2-4	many	ASSQGRTGENIQY
TRBV10-3	TRBJ1-1	few	AISRDRTTEAF
TRBV10-3	TRBJ1-2	.	AIQSGEGNYGYT
TRBV11-2	TRBJ1-1	.	ASSWGGIEAF
TRBV3-1/TRBV3-2	TRBJ1-5	.	ASSQDGGDQPQH
TRBV4-1	TRBJ1-5	.	ASSQKTGGGNQPQH
TRBV28	TRBJ1-2	.	ASSLSGRVYGYT
TRBV9	TRBJ1-5	.	ASSKHGEVRGNQPQH
TRBV24-1	TRBJ2-5	.	ATSDLQAGGSETQY
TRBV13	TRBJ2-5	.	ASALGGSWETQY
TRBV2	TRBJ1-5	.	ASQNRQTPVPSQH
TRBV7-2	TRBJ2-1	.	ASRSRDRYLNEQF
TRBV24-1	TRBJ2-3	.	ATGSGKPTDTQY
TRBV25-1	TRBJ2-7	.	ASSGSGGLGLASYEQY
TRBV10-2	TRBJ1-6	.	ASSPDATVNSPLH